The clone carrying this T cell receptor (beta chain) was counted ten times or more. The sample is drawn from a study of neurological immune-mediated disorders. The CDR3 is 12 amino acids. CDR1 SGHRS and CDR2 YFSETQ come from the germline V gene. The V end was cut by 5 bases, the J end by 3 bases, with 9 bases between. With 10-nucleotide random UMIs, 5'RACE was used to make the cDNA. TCRdb re-called the 5' RACE reads with MiXCR, one entry per CDR3 protein. The table shows around 97,000 distinct CDR3 sequences, with about a tenth occurring only once. Time point of the sample: longitudinal time-point 3. Source material was 2 million unsorted PBMCs, stored at -80 °C in RNAlater.

J is TRBJ2-7 and V is TRBV5-1; D is uncertain. The sample comprised PBMCs. The TCR comes from a female donor with HTLV-1-associated myelopathy (HAM/TSP). The CDR3, as DNA: TGCGCCAGCAGTGGCTCCCACTACGAGCAGTACTTC. It specifies CASSGSHYEQYF.